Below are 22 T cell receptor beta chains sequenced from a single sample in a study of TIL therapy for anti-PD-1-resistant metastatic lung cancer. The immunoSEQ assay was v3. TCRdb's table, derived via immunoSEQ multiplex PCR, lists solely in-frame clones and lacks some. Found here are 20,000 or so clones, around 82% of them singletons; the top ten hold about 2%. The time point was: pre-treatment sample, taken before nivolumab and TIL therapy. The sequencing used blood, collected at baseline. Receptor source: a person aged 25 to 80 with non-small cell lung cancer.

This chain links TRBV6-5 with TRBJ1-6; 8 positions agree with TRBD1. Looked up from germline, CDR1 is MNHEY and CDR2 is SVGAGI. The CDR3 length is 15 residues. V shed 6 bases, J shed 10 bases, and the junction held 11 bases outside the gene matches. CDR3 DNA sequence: TGTGCCAGCAGACCACCCGGACAGGGAAACTCACCCCTCCACTTT. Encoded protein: CASRPPGQGNSPLHF.

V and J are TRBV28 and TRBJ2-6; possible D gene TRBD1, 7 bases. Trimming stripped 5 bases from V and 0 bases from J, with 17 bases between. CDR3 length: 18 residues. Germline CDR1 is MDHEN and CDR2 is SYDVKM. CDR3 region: CASSGGGGPPSGANVLTF. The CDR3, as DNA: TGTGCCAGCAGTGGCGGAGGGGGCCCCCCCTCTGGGGCCAACGTCCTGACTTTC.

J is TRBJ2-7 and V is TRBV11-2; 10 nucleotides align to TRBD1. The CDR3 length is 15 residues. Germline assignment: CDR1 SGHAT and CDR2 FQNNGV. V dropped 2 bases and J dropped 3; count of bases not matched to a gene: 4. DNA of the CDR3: TGTGCCAGCAGCTTAATTTGGACAGGGGGCTACGAGCAGTACTTC. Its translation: CASSLIWTGGYEQYF.

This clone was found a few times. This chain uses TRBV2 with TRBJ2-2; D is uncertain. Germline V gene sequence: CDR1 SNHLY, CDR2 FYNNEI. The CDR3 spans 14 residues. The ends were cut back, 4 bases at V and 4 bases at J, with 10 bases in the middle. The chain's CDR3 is CASSGEGPTGELFF. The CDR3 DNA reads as TGTGCCAGCAGTGGGGAAGGGCCCACCGGGGAGCTGTTTTTT.

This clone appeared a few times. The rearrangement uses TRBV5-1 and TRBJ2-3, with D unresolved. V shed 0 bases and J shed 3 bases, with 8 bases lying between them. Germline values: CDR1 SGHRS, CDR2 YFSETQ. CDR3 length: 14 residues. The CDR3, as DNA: TGCGCCAGCAGCTTGGATCAAGGGACAGATACGCAGTATTTT. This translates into CASSLDQGTDTQYF. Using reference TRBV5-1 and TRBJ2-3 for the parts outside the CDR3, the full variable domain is KAGVTQTPRYLIKTRGQQVTLSCSPISGHRSVSWYQQTPGQGLQFLFEYFSETQRNKGNFPGRFSGRQFSNSRSEMNVSTLELGDSALYLCASSLDQGTDTQYFGPGTRLTVL.

Written as DNA, the CDR3 is TGTGCCAGCAGCTCCTATTACGAGCAGTACTTC. Translating it yields CASSSYYEQYF. The V gene is TRBV7-2, the J gene TRBJ2-7; D gene uncertain. V was shortened by 4 bases and J by 4 bases, with 5 bases between the two germline ends. In germline, CDR1 is SGHTA, CDR2 FQGNSA. The CDR3 contains 11 residues. Full variable domain (missing parts from reference TRBV7-2 and TRBJ2-7): GAGVSQSPSNKVTEKGKDVELRCDPISGHTALYWYRQSLGQGLEFLIYFQGNSAPDKSGLPSDRFSAERTGGSVSTLTIQRTQQEDSAVYLCASSSYYEQYFGPGTRLTVT.

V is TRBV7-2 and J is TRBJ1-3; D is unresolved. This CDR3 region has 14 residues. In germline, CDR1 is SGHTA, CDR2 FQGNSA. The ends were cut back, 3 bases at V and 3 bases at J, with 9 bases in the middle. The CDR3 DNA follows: TGTGCCAGCAGCTTTGAAACCTTTGGAAACACCATATATTTT. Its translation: CASSFETFGNTIYF. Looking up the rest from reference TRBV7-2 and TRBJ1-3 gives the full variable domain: GAGVSQSPSNKVTEKGKDVELRCDPISGHTALYWYRQSLGQGLEFLIYFQGNSAPDKSGLPSDRFSAERTGGSVSTLTIQRTQQEDSAVYLCASSFETFGNTIYFGEGSWLTVV.

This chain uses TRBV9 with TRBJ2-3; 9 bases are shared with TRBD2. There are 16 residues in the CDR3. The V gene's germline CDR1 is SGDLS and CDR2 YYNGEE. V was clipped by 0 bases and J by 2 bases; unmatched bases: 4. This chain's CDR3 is CASSVGIAGVTDTQYF. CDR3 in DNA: TGTGCCAGCAGCGTAGGAATAGCGGGAGTCACAGATACGCAGTATTTT.

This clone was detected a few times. As DNA, the CDR3 is TGTGCCAGCAGAGGAAGGGGGTACGAGCAGTACTTC. It codes for CASRGRGYEQYF. The J gene is TRBJ2-7, the V gene TRBV27, with a possible D match to TRBD1 (6 bases). Trimming cost V 6 bases and J 4 bases, with 10 bases left between them. Looked up from germline, CDR1 is MNHEY and CDR2 is SMNVEV (reference sequence). CDR3 length equals 12 residues.

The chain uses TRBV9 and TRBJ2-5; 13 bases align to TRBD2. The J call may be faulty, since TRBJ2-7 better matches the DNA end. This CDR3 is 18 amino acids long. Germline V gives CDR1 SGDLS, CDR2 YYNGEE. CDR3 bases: TGTGCCAGCAGCGTAGGCCCTCGACTAGCGGGAGGTTATAACGAGCAGTACTTC. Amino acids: CASSVGPRLAGGYNEQYF.

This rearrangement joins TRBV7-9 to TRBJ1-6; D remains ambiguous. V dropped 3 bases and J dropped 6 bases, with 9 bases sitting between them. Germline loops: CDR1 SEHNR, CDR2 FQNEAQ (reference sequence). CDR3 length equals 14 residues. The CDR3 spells CASSLKGSNSPLHF. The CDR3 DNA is TGTGCCAGCAGCTTGAAGGGCTCTAATTCACCCCTCCACTTT.

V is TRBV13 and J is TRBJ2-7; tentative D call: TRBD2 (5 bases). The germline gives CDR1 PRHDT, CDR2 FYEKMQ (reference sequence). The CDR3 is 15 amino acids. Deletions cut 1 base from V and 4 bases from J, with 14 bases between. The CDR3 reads CASSLAASPLYEQYF. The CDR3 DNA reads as TGTGCCAGCAGCTTAGCGGCTAGCCCCCTTTACGAGCAGTACTTC.

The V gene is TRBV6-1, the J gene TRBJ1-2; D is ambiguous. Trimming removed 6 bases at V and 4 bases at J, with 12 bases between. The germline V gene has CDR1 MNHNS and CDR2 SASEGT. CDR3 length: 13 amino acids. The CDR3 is CASSLAWGYGYTF. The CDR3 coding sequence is TGTGCCAGCAGCCTTGCCTGGGGCTATGGCTACACCTTC.

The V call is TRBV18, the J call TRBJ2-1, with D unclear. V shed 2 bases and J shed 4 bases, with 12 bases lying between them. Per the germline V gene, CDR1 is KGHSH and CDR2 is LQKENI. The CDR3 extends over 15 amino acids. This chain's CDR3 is CASSPLLEQYNEQFF. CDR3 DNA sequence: TGTGCCAGCTCACCATTGTTAGAACAATACAATGAGCAGTTCTTC.

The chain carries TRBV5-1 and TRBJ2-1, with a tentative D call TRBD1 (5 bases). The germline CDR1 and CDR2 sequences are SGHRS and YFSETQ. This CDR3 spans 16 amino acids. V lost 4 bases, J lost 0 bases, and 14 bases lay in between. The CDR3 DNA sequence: TGCGCCAGCAGCCCCCAGGGTAGCTTCTCCTACAATGAGCAGTTCTTC. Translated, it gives CASSPQGSFSYNEQFF. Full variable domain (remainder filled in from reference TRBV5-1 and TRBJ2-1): KAGVTQTPRYLIKTRGQQVTLSCSPISGHRSVSWYQQTPGQGLQFLFEYFSETQRNKGNFPGRFSGRQFSNSRSEMNVSTLELGDSALYLCASSPQGSFSYNEQFFGPGTRLTVL.

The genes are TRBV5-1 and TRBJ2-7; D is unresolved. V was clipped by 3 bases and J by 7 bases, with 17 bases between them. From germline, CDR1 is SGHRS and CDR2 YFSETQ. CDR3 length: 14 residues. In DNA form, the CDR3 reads TGCGCCAGCAGCTGGGTGAGGCCCGAAGGGGAGCAGTACTTC. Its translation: CASSWVRPEGEQYF. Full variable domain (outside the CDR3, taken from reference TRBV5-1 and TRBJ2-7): KAGVTQTPRYLIKTRGQQVTLSCSPISGHRSVSWYQQTPGQGLQFLFEYFSETQRNKGNFPGRFSGRQFSNSRSEMNVSTLELGDSALYLCASSWVRPEGEQYFGPGTRLTVT.

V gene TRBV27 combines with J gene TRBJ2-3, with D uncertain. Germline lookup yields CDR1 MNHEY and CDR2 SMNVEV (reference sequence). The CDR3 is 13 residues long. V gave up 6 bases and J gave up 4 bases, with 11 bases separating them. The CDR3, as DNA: TGTGCCAGCAGCCGAAACGGCGCAGATACGCAGTATTTT. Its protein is CASSRNGADTQYF.

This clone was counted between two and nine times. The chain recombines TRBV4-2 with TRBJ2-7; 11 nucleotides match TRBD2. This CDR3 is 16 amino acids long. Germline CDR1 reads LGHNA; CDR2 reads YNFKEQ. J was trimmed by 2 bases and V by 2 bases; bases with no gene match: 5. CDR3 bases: TGTGCCAGCAGCCAAACCACGACTAGCGGGACCTACGAGCAGTACTTC. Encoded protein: CASSQTTTSGTYEQYF.

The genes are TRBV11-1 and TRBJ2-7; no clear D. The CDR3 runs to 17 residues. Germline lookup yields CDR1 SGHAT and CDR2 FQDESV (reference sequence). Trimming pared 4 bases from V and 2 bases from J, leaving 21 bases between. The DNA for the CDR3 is TGTGCCAGCAGCTCCTCTCCTGGAGCCCTTCAAACCTACGAGCAGTACTTC. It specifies CASSSSPGALQTYEQYF.

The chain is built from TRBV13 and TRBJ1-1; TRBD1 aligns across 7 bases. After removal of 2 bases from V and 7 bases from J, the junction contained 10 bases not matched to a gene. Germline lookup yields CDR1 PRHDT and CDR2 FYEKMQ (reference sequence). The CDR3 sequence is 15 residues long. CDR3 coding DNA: TGTGCCAGCAGCTTAATGGACAGGCCCCATATTGAAGCTTTCTTT. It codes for CASSLMDRPHIEAFF. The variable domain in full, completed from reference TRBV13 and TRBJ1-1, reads AAGVIQSPRHLIKEKRETATLKCYPIPRHDTVYWYQQGPGQDPQFLISFYEKMQSDKGSIPDRFSAQQFSDYHSELNMSSLELGDSALYFCASSLMDRPHIEAFFGQGTRLTVV.

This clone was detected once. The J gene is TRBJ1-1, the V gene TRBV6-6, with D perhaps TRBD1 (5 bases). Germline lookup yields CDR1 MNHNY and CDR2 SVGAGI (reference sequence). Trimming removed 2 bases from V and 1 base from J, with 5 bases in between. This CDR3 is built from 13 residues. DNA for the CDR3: TGTGCCAGCAGTTACGGGGGGAACACTGAAGCTTTCTTT. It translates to CASSYGGNTEAFF.

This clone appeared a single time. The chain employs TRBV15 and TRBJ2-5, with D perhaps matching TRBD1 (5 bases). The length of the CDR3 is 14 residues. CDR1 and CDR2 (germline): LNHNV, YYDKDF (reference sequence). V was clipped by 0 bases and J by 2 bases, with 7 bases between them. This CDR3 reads CATSRDRVQETQYF. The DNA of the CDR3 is TGTGCCACCAGCAGAGACAGGGTACAAGAGACCCAGTACTTC. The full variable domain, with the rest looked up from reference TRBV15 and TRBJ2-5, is DAMVIQNPRYQVTQFGKPVTLSCSQTLNHNVMYWYQQKSSQAPKLLFHYYDKDFNNEADTPDNFQSRRPNTSFCFLDIRSPGLGDTAMYLCATSRDRVQETQYFGPGTRLLVL.